This T cell receptor (beta chain) was sequenced for a study of T cells in Graves' hyperthyroidism and ophthalmopathy. Concerning this clonotype: What it binds is not known.

Study results and caveats: In simple terms, a model built on 13 V-J features told ophthalmopathy apart from stable hyperthyroidism. Most thyroid-expanded clonotypes above 0.001 were also found in blood.

The CDR3 spans 18 residues. The V gene's germline CDR1 is ENHRY and CDR2 SYGVKD. V was pared by 0 bases and J by 4 bases, with 12 bases of the junction left unmatched. Diagnoses were established using clinical symptoms, serum thyroxine and TRAb, thyroid ultrasound and orbital computed tomography. Amplification yielded TCR beta CDR3 regions, with RNA transcripts as the source. TCR CDR3 underwent first-round RT-PCR with the HTBI primer set. TCRdb reprocessed the multiplex PCR reads via MiXCR and lists one record per CDR3 protein. The profile shows around 500,000 distinct CDR3 sequences, less than 25% of them singletons.

The receptor was isolated from a woman between 65 and 79 years old with Graves' ophthalmopathy. V and J are TRBV10-3 and TRBJ2-7; 10 positions agree with TRBD1. The sample was blood. The CDR3 coding sequence is TGTGCCATCAGTGAGTCCCCACTTCGGGGACAGGGGCTATACGAGCAGTACTTC. Translated: CAISESPLRGQGLYEQYF.